One sample yielded the 23 T cell receptor beta chains listed below, sequenced in a study of blood T cell repertoires in COVID-19. TCRdb keeps only in-frame clones here, not all; method: immunoSEQ multiplex PCR. The sample includes approximately 220,000 clones, 83% of them seen just once. The source material was peripheral blood. The origin of the receptors is a woman in her 40s with active or convalescent COVID-19.

The V and J genes are TRBV3-1 (or the pseudogene TRBV3-2) and TRBJ2-3, with TRBD2 identical over 8 bases. V lost 4 bases to trimming and J lost 2 bases; unmatched junction nucleotides: 8. CDR3 length equals 16 residues. Germline V CDR1 and CDR2: LGHDT, YNNKEL (reference sequence). This CDR3 is CASSPFLAGSTDTQYF. Here the CDR3 DNA reads TGTGCCAGCAGCCCGTTCCTAGCGGGCTCCACAGATACGCAGTATTTT.

This chain uses TRBV13 with TRBJ1-2; 9 nucleotides match TRBD1. Germline V gives CDR1 PRHDT, CDR2 FYEKMQ (reference sequence). V gave up 5 bases and J gave up 5 bases; unmatched junction bases: 18. The CDR3 is 18 amino acids. The DNA of the CDR3 is TGTGCCAGCAGCCACTCCGGGACAGGGCCTATGTTTGGGTATGGCTACACCTTC. This encodes CASSHSGTGPMFGYGYTF. The entire variable domain, with the rest obtained from reference TRBV13 and TRBJ1-2, is as follows: AAGVIQSPRHLIKEKRETATLKCYPIPRHDTVYWYQQGPGQDPQFLISFYEKMQSDKGSIPDRFSAQQFSDYHSELNMSSLELGDSALYFCASSHSGTGPMFGYGYTFGSGTRLTVV.

The chain uses TRBV27 and TRBJ2-7, with 8 bases that match TRBD1. Germline-derived CDR1 and CDR2 are MNHEY and SMNVEV (reference sequence). The CDR3 totals 15 residues. Trimming removed 6 bases from V and 3 bases from J; junction bases left unmatched: 10. The CDR3 region is CASRTTGTGIYEQYF. In nucleotides, the CDR3 is TGTGCCAGCAGGACCACCGGGACAGGAATCTACGAGCAGTACTTC.

The chain is built from TRBV7-3 and TRBJ2-1; a possible D gene is TRBD2 (6 bases). The CDR3 spans 14 residues. With 1 base removed from V and 7 bases from J, the gap between germline ends came to 11 bases. Germline V gene lookup returns CDR1 SGHTA and CDR2 FQGTGA. DNA for the CDR3: TGTGCCAGCAGCTTAATGTCTGGGGGGAATGAGCAGTTCTTC. This sequence encodes CASSLMSGGNEQFF. Full variable domain (rest looked up from reference TRBV7-3 and TRBJ2-1): GAGVSQTPSNKVTEKGKYVELRCDPISGHTALYWYRQSLGQGPEFLIYFQGTGAADDSGLPNDRFFAVRPEGSVSTLKIQRTERGDSAVYLCASSLMSGGNEQFFGPGTRLTVL.

This rearrangement joins TRBV7-9 to TRBJ1-5; TRBD1 agrees at 8 bases. The CDR3 spans 14 residues. V trimming: 6 bases; J trimming: 5 bases; junction bases outside the gene matches: 6. Per the germline V gene, CDR1 is SEHNR and CDR2 is FQNEAQ (reference sequence). CDR3 amino acids: CASSLGTGDQPQHF. CDR3 in DNA: TGTGCCAGCAGTCTTGGGACAGGTGATCAGCCCCAGCATTTT.

J is TRBJ2-7 and V is TRBV20-1, with a possible D match to TRBD1 (5 bases). V was cut by 3 bases and J by 5 bases, with 14 bases left in between. The CDR3 has 13 residues. Germline CDR1 reads DFQATT; CDR2 reads SNEGSKA (reference sequence). CDR3 sequence reads: CSASVGALNEQYF. The CDR3 DNA reads as TGCAGTGCTAGTGTTGGGGCGCTAAACGAGCAGTACTTC.

This clone has at least ten counts. This chain joins TRBV5-1 and TRBJ2-2, with TRBD1 matching over 7 bases. V was clipped by 3 bases and J by 2 bases; unmatched bases: 4. Germline V CDR1 and CDR2: SGHRS, YFSETQ. This CDR3 has 15 residues. DNA of the CDR3: TGCGCCAGCAGCTACAGGGGCGTAAACACCGGGGAGCTGTTTTTT. It specifies CASSYRGVNTGELFF.

This chain's CDR3 is CASSLDGGGAYEQYF. In DNA, the CDR3 is TGTGCCAGCAGCTTGGATGGCGGGGGGGCCTACGAGCAGTACTTC. This chain connects TRBV5-8 to TRBJ2-7; TRBD2 matches 9 bases. In germline, CDR1 is SGHTS, CDR2 YDEGEE. The V and J ends lost 0 bases and 2 bases, in that order; junction bases with no gene match: 3. The CDR3 is 15 residues long.

This clone appeared once. The V call is TRBV24-1, the J call TRBJ1-1; 8 nucleotides align to TRBD1. With V trimmed by 7 bases and J by 4 bases, 7 bases remained unmatched. Looked up from germline, CDR1 is KGHDR and CDR2 is SFDVKD. The CDR3 consists of 14 residues. CDR3 sequence reads: CATRSGQGGTEAFF. The CDR3 DNA reads as TGTGCCACCAGATCCGGACAGGGCGGCACTGAAGCTTTCTTT.

J is TRBJ1-4 and V is TRBV11-3, with unresolved D. V lost 8 bases and J lost 4, with 11 bases in between. Germline assignment: CDR1 SGHNT and CDR2 YENEEA. The CDR3 sequence is 13 residues long. Here the CDR3 reads CASRRGVNEKLFF. CDR3 bases: TGTGCCAGCCGTCGGGGAGTTAATGAAAAACTGTTTTTT.

The rearrangement links TRBV27 to TRBJ2-5, with D possibly matching TRBD1 (6 bases). Trimming pared 4 bases from V and 1 base from J, leaving 25 bases between. Germline values: CDR1 MNHEY, CDR2 SMNVEV (reference sequence). This CDR3 has 19 residues. The DNA for the CDR3 is TGTGCCAGCAGTTCAAGGCTCGGGACAACCCAAGGTGTCCAAGAGACCCAGTACTTC. The encoded protein is CASSSRLGTTQGVQETQYF.

The V and J genes are TRBV2 and TRBJ1-2; possibly TRBD1 for D (6 bases). V shed 6 bases and J shed 3 bases, with 17 bases lying between them. CDR3 length: 15 amino acids. Germline CDR1 reads SNHLY; CDR2 reads FYNNEI. Here the CDR3 DNA reads TGTGCCAGCAGCCTTGACAGGAGGCTACACTATGGCTACACCTTC. This gives the protein CASSLDRRLHYGYTF.

The chain employs TRBV3-1 (or the pseudogene TRBV3-2) and TRBJ2-1; D may be TRBD2 (6 bases). With 1 base removed from V and 9 bases from J, the gap between germline ends came to 10 bases. Per the germline V gene, CDR1 is LGHDT and CDR2 is YNNKEL (reference sequence). There are 13 residues in the CDR3. The CDR3 loop reads CASSQGRGLEQFF. In DNA, the CDR3 is TGTGCCAGCAGCCAAGGACGGGGACTTGAGCAGTTCTTC.

V gene TRBV5-1 combines with J gene TRBJ1-1, with D perhaps TRBD1 (5 bases). Deletions cut 4 bases from V and 0 bases from J, with 16 bases between. The germline V gene has CDR1 SGHRS and CDR2 YFSETQ. The CDR3 spans 16 residues. The CDR3 loop reads CASSRRATDLNTEAFF. The DNA for the CDR3 is TGCGCCAGCAGCCGACGGGCGACAGATCTGAACACTGAAGCTTTCTTT. Complete variable domain (other parts from reference TRBV5-1 and TRBJ1-1): KAGVTQTPRYLIKTRGQQVTLSCSPISGHRSVSWYQQTPGQGLQFLFEYFSETQRNKGNFPGRFSGRQFSNSRSEMNVSTLELGDSALYLCASSRRATDLNTEAFFGQGTRLTVV.

This clone was detected a few times. The J gene is TRBJ2-5, the V gene TRBV18, with D unresolved. The CDR3 length is 14 residues. CDR1 is KGHSH and CDR2 is LQKENI in the germline V gene. V lost 1 base and J lost 3, with 9 bases in between. In DNA form, the CDR3 reads TGTGCCAGCTCACCACGGCCGGCGGAAGAGACCCAGTACTTC. The encoded protein is CASSPRPAEETQYF.

The J gene is TRBJ1-6, the V gene TRBV6-2 or TRBV6-3; TRBD1 matches 11 bases. The CDR3 is 15 residues long. After removal of 5 bases from V and 9 bases from J, the junction contained 6 bases not matched to a gene. The V gene's germline CDR1 is MNHEY and CDR2 SVGEGT. CDR3 loop: CASSRWTGGGSPLHF. CDR3 bases: TGTGCCAGCAGTCGGTGGACAGGGGGCGGTTCACCCCTCCACTTT.

This clone appeared a single time. The chain joins TRBV7-9 to TRBJ2-6, with D possibly matching TRBD1 (5 bases). Trimming shortened V by 6 bases and J by 4 bases, and 13 bases separated the two germline ends. The CDR3 is 15 amino acids. From germline, CDR1 is SEHNR and CDR2 FQNEAQ (reference sequence). The CDR3 DNA reads as TGTGCCAGCAGACCAGGGTTTACCGGGGCCAACGTCCTGACTTTC. Its translation: CASRPGFTGANVLTF.

The V gene is TRBV19, the J gene TRBJ1-2; D remains unclear. V was shortened by 5 bases and J by 4 bases, with 20 bases between the two germline ends. The CDR3 loop spans 16 amino acids. Germline values: CDR1 LNHDA, CDR2 SQIVND (reference sequence). The CDR3 sequence is CASSARGRPGSYGYTF. The CDR3 DNA follows: TGTGCCAGTAGTGCCCGAGGAAGGCCGGGTTCCTATGGCTACACCTTC.

This clone occurred once. The V and J genes are TRBV19 and TRBJ1-5; 9 bases are shared with TRBD1. The length of the CDR3 is 13 residues. Germline-derived CDR1 and CDR2 are LNHDA and SQIVND (reference sequence). The trim removed 10 bases at V and 7 bases at J, leaving 8 bases unmatched. CDR3 residues: CATEDRGGQPQHF. The CDR3 DNA is TGTGCCACAGAGGACAGGGGTGGCCAGCCCCAGCATTTT.

The chain joins TRBV7-2 to TRBJ2-7; D might be TRBD2 (6 bases). Looked up from germline, CDR1 is SGHTA and CDR2 is FQGNSA. V lost 3 bases, J lost 2 bases, and 14 bases lay in between. This CDR3 is built from 15 residues. The DNA of the CDR3 is TGTGCCAGCAGCTTCCTAACTAGCAGACCCTACGAGCAGTACTTC. It specifies CASSFLTSRPYEQYF. The full variable domain, in which reference TRBV7-2 and TRBJ2-7 provide the parts outside the CDR3, is GAGVSQSPSNKVTEKGKDVELRCDPISGHTALYWYRQSLGQGLEFLIYFQGNSAPDKSGLPSDRFSAERTGGSVSTLTIQRTQQEDSAVYLCASSFLTSRPYEQYFGPGTRLTVT.

The chain uses TRBV19 and TRBJ2-1; 8 nucleotides agree with TRBD1. The germline gives CDR1 LNHDA, CDR2 SQIVND (reference sequence). This CDR3 contains 16 residues. The junction had 7 bases not matched to a gene; V was cut back by 3 bases and J by 3 bases. CDR3 amino acids: CASSIFGQGVYNEQFF. Written as DNA, the CDR3 is TGTGCCAGTAGTATTTTTGGACAGGGTGTCTACAATGAGCAGTTCTTC.

J is TRBJ2-3 and V is TRBV6-6; no clear D gene. The V end was cut by 5 bases, the J end by 2 bases, with 14 bases between. This CDR3 is built from 15 residues. Germline V lookup: CDR1 MNHNY, CDR2 SVGAGI (reference sequence). CDR3 in amino acids: CASSPTGSHTDTQYF. In DNA, the CDR3 is TGTGCCAGCAGTCCCACCGGGTCCCACACAGATACGCAGTATTTT.

The CDR3 loop reads CASSPRRSGSDTQYF. CDR3 in DNA: TGCGCCAGCAGCCCCCGGCGGAGCGGCTCAGATACGCAGTATTTT. The chain recombines TRBV4-1 with TRBJ2-3; maybe TRBD2 (5 bases). The V and J ends lost 4 bases and 4 bases respectively, with 15 bases between them. The CDR3 loop spans 15 amino acids. The germline gives CDR1 MGHRA, CDR2 YSYEKL.